This TCR beta chain was recorded in a study of T-cell memory formation after mild COVID-19. TCRdb reprocessed the 5' RACE reads with MiXCR, giving one entry per CDR3 protein. Of around 320,000 distinct CDR3 sequences detected, roughly an eighth appear once; the ten largest clones hold roughly 23%. Worth noting for this clonotype: What it binds is unknown. The junction and the germline gene differ at one end; a read error may be behind it.

Broader study findings: The study found contracting CD4+ clones mainly in CM and EM and contracting CD8+ clones in EMRA. The pre-infection memory compartment contained some responding clones, suggesting cross-reactive memory joined. Clones that contracted from day 15 to 85 were balanced CD4/CD8, while later expanders leaned CD4+.

Sequencing used PBMCs or a T cell subset sorted from them (not recorded which). The sequence was collected from a man younger than 35 who had mild COVID-19 (a few samples of this study predate the infection). Cell type and time point are not known.

CDR3 sequence reads: CASSYSRGASF. Here the CDR3 DNA reads TGTGCCAGCAGTTACTCGAGGGGTGCCTCCTTC. This chain links TRBV6-2 or TRBV6-3 with TRBJ1-2; a weak D match, TRBD1 (5 bases). The CDR3 is made up of 11 amino acids. Germline V lookup: CDR1 MNHEY, CDR2 SVGEGT.